The subject of this entry is one TCR beta chain. Its cognate antigen is unknown. This specimen belongs to a study of T cell responses to AZD1222 COVID-19 vaccine. Study-wide findings and caveats: Reports say nearly half of spike-specific TCRs go after unmutated variant regions. Only a handful of people who got AZD1222 tested seropositive at baseline. The donors showed a predominance of white British ancestry and of females, with possible underestimation of clonal diversity.

TCRdb's copy holds only in-frame clones and misses some; the assay was immunoSEQ multiplex PCR. The profile shows 80,000 to 95,000 clones, approximately 90% of them singletons. The germline CDR1 and CDR2 sequences are MGHDK and SYGVNS. The ends lost 0 bases at V and 7 bases at J; junction bases unmatched: 5. The CDR3 extends over 16 amino acids. Second doses that came at about 4 or about 12 weeks were put together. Here the sequenced sample was peripheral blood, taken 28 days after the second AZD1222 dose. This receptor was taken from an adult who received the AZD1222 COVID-19 vaccine. The chain couples TRBV25-1 to TRBJ1-6; 8 bases match TRBD1. The chain's CDR3 is CASSEYQGAHNSPLHF. The CDR3 DNA sequence: TGTGCCAGCAGTGAATATCAGGGGGCGCACAATTCACCCCTCCACTTT.